What follows are 3 T cell receptor beta chains derived from one specimen sequenced in a study of blood T cells in healthy people across ages. The second PCR ran about 6 to 12 cycles with a sample-barcoded 5' primer and J-beta primers. TCRdb re-called the 5' RACE reads through MiXCR, storing one row per CDR3 protein. The data hold over a million distinct CDR3 sequences, with about 40% observed a single time. Sequencing input: blood. These receptors originate from a woman in her late teens or twenties in good health.

The V gene is TRBV12-3 or TRBV12-4, the J gene TRBJ1-1, with 10 positions matching TRBD1. This CDR3 contains 14 residues. V lost 6 bases and J lost 3; bases outside the gene matches: 4. This CDR3 is CASRGGTGDTEAFF. DNA of the CDR3: TGTGCCAGCAGGGGGGGGACAGGGGACACTGAAGCTTTCTTT.

This clonotype occurred a few times. This chain joins TRBV6-6 and TRBJ2-1, with D possibly being TRBD2 (6 bases). From germline, CDR1 is MNHNY and CDR2 SVGAGI (reference sequence). The CDR3 has 14 amino acids. V shed 4 bases and J shed 8 bases, with 15 bases lying between them. The CDR3 DNA follows: TGTGCCAGCAGTTCGGAGTTATCGGGGGATGAGCAGTTCTTC. This codes for CASSSELSGDEQFF.

This clonotype was seen more than once but under ten times. The chain's CDR3 is CASSQGSGRGNNEQYF. CDR3 sequence (DNA): TGTGCCAGCAGCCAAGGTTCGGGAAGGGGCAACAATGAGCAGTACTTC. The V and J genes are TRBV4-2 and TRBJ2-5; D possibly uses TRBD1 or TRBD2 (5 bases each). Germline V CDR1 and CDR2: LGHNA, YNFKEQ. The CDR3 length is 16 residues. Trimming removed 1 base at V and 11 bases at J, with 23 bases between.